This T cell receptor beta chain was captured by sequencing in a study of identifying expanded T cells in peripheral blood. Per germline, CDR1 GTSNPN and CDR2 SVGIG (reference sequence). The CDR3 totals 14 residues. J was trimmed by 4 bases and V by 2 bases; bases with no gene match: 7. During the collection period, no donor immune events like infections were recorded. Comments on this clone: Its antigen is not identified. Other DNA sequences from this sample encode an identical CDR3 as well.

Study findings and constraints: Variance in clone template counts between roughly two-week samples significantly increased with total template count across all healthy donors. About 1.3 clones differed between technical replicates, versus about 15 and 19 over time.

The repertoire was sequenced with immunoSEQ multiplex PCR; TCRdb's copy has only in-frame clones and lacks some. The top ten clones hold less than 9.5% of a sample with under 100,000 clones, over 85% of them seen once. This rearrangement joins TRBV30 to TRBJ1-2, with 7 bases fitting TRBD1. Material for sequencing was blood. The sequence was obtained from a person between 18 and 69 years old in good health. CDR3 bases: TGTGCCTGGAGTCTAACAGGGGCCGGCTATGGCTACACCTTC. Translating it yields CAWSLTGAGYGYTF.